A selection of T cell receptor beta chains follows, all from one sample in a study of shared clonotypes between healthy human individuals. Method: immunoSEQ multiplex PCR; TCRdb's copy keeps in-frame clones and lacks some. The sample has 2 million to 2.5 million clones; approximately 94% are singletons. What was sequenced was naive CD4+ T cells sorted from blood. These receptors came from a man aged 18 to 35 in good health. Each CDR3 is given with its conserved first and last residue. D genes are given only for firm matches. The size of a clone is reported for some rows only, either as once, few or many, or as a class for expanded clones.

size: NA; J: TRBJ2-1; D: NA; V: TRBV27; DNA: TGTGCCAGCAGTTTGATGCTGGCGAACTACAATGAGCAGTTCTTC; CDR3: CASSLMLANYNEQFF
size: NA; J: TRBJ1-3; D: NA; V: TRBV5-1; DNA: TGCGCCAGCAGCTCGACCGGGCTGAGCTCTGGAAACACCATATATTTT; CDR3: CASSSTGLSSGNTIYF
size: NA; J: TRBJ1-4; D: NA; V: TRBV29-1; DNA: TGCAGCGTCGTAACAGTAAATGAAAAACTGTTTTTT; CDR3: CSVVTVNEKLFF
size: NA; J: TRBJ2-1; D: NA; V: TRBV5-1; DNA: TGCGCCAGCAGCTTGGCCGGGACCCCATACAATGAGCAGTTCTTC; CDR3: CASSLAGTPYNEQFF
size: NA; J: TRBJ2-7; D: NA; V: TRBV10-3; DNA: TGTGCCATCAGCGCAGGGGGGTCCTACGAGCAGTACTTC; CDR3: CAISAGGSYEQYF
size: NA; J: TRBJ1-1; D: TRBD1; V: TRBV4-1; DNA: TGCGCCAGCAGCCAGCCGGGACAGGGGCCCTCGAACACTGAAGCTTTCTTT; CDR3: CASSQPGQGPSNTEAFF
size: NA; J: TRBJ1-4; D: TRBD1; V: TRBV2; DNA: TGTGCCAGCAGCCCTAATGACAGGGCCAATGAAAAACTGTTTTTT; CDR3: CASSPNDRANEKLFF
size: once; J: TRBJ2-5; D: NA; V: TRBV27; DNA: TGTGCCAGCACCCGTCGGGGGCTAGAGACCCAGTACTTC; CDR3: CASTRRGLETQYF
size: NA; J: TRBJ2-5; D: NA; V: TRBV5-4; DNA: TGTGCCAGCAGCTTGGGGCAGGAAAAAGAGACCCAGTACTTC; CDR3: CASSLGQEKETQYF
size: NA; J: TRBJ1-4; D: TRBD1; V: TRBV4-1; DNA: TGCGCCAGCAGCCAAGCATTCGGACAGGCTAGAGGGGAAAAACTGTTTTTT; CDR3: CASSQAFGQARGEKLFF
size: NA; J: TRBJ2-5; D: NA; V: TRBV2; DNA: TGTGCCAGCAGACCCCTAGGGGGGTCCCAAGAGACCCAGTACTTC; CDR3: CASRPLGGSQETQYF
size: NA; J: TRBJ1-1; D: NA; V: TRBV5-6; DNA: TGTGCCAGCAGCTTGTTCGGAACCCAGGGGCGAATCACTGAAGCTTTCTTT; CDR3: CASSLFGTQGRITEAFF
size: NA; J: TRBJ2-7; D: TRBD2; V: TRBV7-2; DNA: TGTGCCAGCAGCTTTTGGGGGACTAGCGGGAGGGCCGAGCAGTACTTC; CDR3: CASSFWGTSGRAEQYF
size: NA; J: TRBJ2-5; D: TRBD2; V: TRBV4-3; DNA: TGCGCCAGCAGCCAAGTAGCGGGAGCGGAGACCCAGTACTTC; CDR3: CASSQVAGAETQYF
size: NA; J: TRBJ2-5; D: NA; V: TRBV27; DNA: TGTGCCAGCAGTAACATGCGTGGAGAGACCCAGTACTTC; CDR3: CASSNMRGETQYF
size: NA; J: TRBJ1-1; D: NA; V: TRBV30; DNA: TGTGCCTGGTCCCAAAACGGAGGGACTGAAGCTTTCTTT; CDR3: CAWSQNGGTEAFF
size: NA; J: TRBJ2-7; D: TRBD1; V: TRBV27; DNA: TGTGCCAGCAGTTTATCCCCCGGGACAGGGTGGTACGAGCAGTACTTC; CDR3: CASSLSPGTGWYEQYF
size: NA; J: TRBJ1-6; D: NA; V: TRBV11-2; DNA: TGTGCCAGCAGCTTAGGGAGACTTAGTTCACCCCTCCACTTT; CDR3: CASSLGRLSSPLHF
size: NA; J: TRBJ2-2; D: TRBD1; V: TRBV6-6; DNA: TGTGCCACGCGCTCGGGACAGGCGAACACCGGGGAGCTGTTTTTT; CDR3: CATRSGQANTGELFF
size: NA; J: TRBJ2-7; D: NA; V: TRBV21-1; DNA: TGTGCCAGCACTACGGACTCCACACCCCGGAACGAGCAGTACTTC; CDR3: CASTTDSTPRNEQYF
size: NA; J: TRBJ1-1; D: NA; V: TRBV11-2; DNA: TGTGCCAGCAGCTTAGTATACAACACTGAAGCTTTCTTT; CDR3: CASSLVYNTEAFF
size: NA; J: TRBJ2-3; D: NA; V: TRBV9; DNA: TGTGCCAGCAGCGTAGGGGTCGGTCCCGATACGCAGTATTTT; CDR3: CASSVGVGPDTQYF
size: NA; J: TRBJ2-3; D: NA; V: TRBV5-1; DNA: TGCGCCAGCAGCAGGGGGACCCACAGGGCATTCACAGATACGCAGTATTTT; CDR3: CASSRGTHRAFTDTQYF
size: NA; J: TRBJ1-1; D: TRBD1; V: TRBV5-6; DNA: TGTGCCAGCAGCATCCGACAGGGGAGGGCTTTCTTT; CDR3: CASSIRQGRAFF
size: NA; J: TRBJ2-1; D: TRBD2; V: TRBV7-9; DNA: TGTGCCAGCAGCTGGCGGACTAGCGGGGGGACGACAACCTACAATGAGCAGTTCTTC; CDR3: CASSWRTSGGTTTYNEQFF
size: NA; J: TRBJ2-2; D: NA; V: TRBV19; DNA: TGTGCCACCGGGGCAGAAGGGGTGTGGCCCGGGGAGCTGTTTTTT; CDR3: CATGAEGVWPGELFF